This T cell receptor beta chain comes out of a study of blood T cell repertoires in COVID-19. CDR3 length equals 15 residues. The germline CDR1 and CDR2 sequences are LNHDA and SQIVND (reference sequence). Trimming shortened V by 3 bases and J by 0 bases, and 11 bases separated the two germline ends. Original methodology: Estimates of nucleated cell counts were drawn from the amplification of reference gene primers. Generated by immunoSEQ multiplex PCR, the TCRdb table keeps only in-frame clones and is missing some. Clone size and the V and J calls come from that table; the DNA yielded D and trimming. The data contain about 190,000 clones, around 87% of them singletons.

This receptor was identified in a man between 45 and 60 years old with acute or convalescent COVID-19. This chain uses TRBV19 with TRBJ1-1; D might be TRBD1 (5 bases). Specimen: peripheral blood. CDR3 sequence (DNA): TGTGCCAGTAGTATTATGGGGGAGGTGAACACTGAAGCTTTCTTT. Translating it yields CASSIMGEVNTEAFF.